The 20 T cell receptor beta chains listed next were all sequenced from one sample in a study of T cells in Graves' hyperthyroidism and ophthalmopathy. Amplified TCR beta CDR3 regions came from RNA transcripts. When the TCR CDR3 underwent first-round RT-PCR, the HTBI primer set was used. TCRdb itself ran the multiplex PCR reads through MiXCR, one entry per CDR3 protein. Of fewer than 350,000 distinct CDR3 sequences in the sample, roughly 15% were seen once. Material: blood. These receptor sequences come from a woman younger than 45 with Graves' hyperthyroidism that later progressed to Graves' ophthalmopathy.

There are a few counts of this clonotype. The chain links TRBV7-9 to TRBJ1-1; D gene unclear. The CDR3 runs 15 residues. The V gene's germline CDR1 is SEHNR and CDR2 FQNEAQ (reference sequence). The V end was cut by 1 base, the J end by 1 base, with 10 bases between. This chain's CDR3 is CASSLELRGNTEAFF. The DNA of the CDR3 is TGTGCCAGCAGCTTAGAACTTCGGGGGAACACTGAAGCTTTCTTT. Based on the CDR3 plus reference TRBV7-9 and TRBJ1-1, the full variable domain is DTGVSQNPRHKITKRGQNVTFRCDPISEHNRLYWYRQTLGQGPEFLTYFQNEAQLEKSRLLSDRFSAERPKGSFSTLEIQRTEQGDSAMYLCASSLELRGNTEAFFGQGTRLTVV.

This clonotype was seen ten or more times. The rearrangement joins TRBV6-1 to TRBJ1-5, with unresolved D. The CDR3 length is 15 residues. Germline assignment: CDR1 MNHNS and CDR2 SASEGT. Trimming removed 8 bases from V and 2 bases from J, with 16 bases in between. This chain's CDR3 is CASLQPQVGNQPQHF. The DNA of the CDR3 is TGTGCCAGCCTACAGCCCCAGGTGGGCAATCAGCCCCAGCATTTT.

This clonotype was picked up many times. The gene calls are TRBV14 and TRBJ2-7; D is perhaps TRBD1 (5 bases). CDR1 and CDR2 from the germline V gene are SGHDN and FVKESK. This CDR3 is built from 12 residues. V was clipped by 4 bases and J by 6 bases, with 10 bases between them. CDR3 bases: TGTGCCAGCAGCCTCCCCCAGGGCGAGCAGTACTTC. Amino acids: CASSLPQGEQYF.

The gene calls are TRBV4-1 and TRBJ2-5; TRBD2 is a possible D gene (6 bases). V lost 0 bases and J lost 1, with 15 bases in between. The germline gives CDR1 MGHRA, CDR2 YSYEKL. The CDR3 is 17 amino acids. CDR3 sequence reads: CASSQDWGGAIQETQYF. CDR3 bases: TGCGCCAGCAGCCAAGATTGGGGCGGGGCCATCCAAGAGACCCAGTACTTC.

The CDR3 is CASSLAGGPWSEAFF. Written as DNA, the CDR3 is TGTGCCAGCAGCTTAGCGGGGGGTCCCTGGAGTGAAGCTTTCTTT. V is TRBV7-9 and J is TRBJ1-1; possible D gene TRBD1, 5 bases. CDR3 length equals 15 residues. The germline V gene has CDR1 SEHNR and CDR2 FQNEAQ (reference sequence). Trimming left V 0 bases short and J 7 bases short, with 15 bases between. Complete variable domain (other parts from reference TRBV7-9 and TRBJ1-1): DTGVSQNPRHKITKRGQNVTFRCDPISEHNRLYWYRQTLGQGPEFLTYFQNEAQLEKSRLLSDRFSAERPKGSFSTLEIQRTEQGDSAMYLCASSLAGGPWSEAFFGQGTRLTVV.

This clonotype showed up many times. The rearrangement links TRBV6-1 to TRBJ1-1, with D possibly being TRBD1 (5 bases). V was pared by 7 bases and J by 7 bases, with 10 bases between. There are 11 residues in the CDR3. Germline-derived CDR1 and CDR2 are MNHNS and SASEGT. DNA of the CDR3: TGTGCCAGCAAAGGGACGGTTGAAGCTTTCTTT. It codes for CASKGTVEAFF.

This clonotype showed up many times. The chain couples TRBV7-2 to TRBJ2-5; maybe TRBD1 (5 bases). The CDR3 has 14 amino acids. The germline CDR1 and CDR2 sequences are SGHTA and FQGNSA. Trimming left V 1 base short and J 2 bases short, with 8 bases between. CDR3: CASSLGQGQETQYF. The DNA for the CDR3 is TGTGCCAGCAGCTTAGGTCAGGGACAAGAGACCCAGTACTTC.

This rearrangement joins TRBV20-1 to TRBJ2-3; 8 bases map to TRBD2. Germline V gives CDR1 DFQATT, CDR2 SNEGSKA (reference sequence). There are 17 residues in the CDR3. V trimming: 6 bases; J trimming: 0 bases; junction bases outside the gene matches: 14. The CDR3 coding sequence is TGCAGTGCCAATAGCGGGATCGGTAGCGGGAGCACAGATACGCAGTATTTT. Translating it yields CSANSGIGSGSTDTQYF.

This clonotype has a handful of counts. The rearrangement joins TRBV19 to TRBJ2-1, with a possible D match to TRBD2 (6 bases). Germline loops: CDR1 LNHDA, CDR2 SQIVND (reference sequence). The V end was cut by 8 bases, the J end by 0 bases, with 14 bases between. The CDR3 contains 15 residues. CDR3 in DNA: TGTGCCAGTTCCGCCGCGGGGAGCTCCTACAATGAGCAGTTCTTC. Protein sequence: CASSAAGSSYNEQFF.

The V gene is TRBV18, the J gene TRBJ2-7; D is uncertain. This CDR3 comprises 15 residues. The V gene's germline CDR1 is KGHSH and CDR2 LQKENI. V shed 2 bases and J shed 5 bases, with 16 bases lying between them. In nucleotides, the CDR3 is TGTGCCAGCTCACCAACGCTGGCGTATCAGGACGAGCAGTACTTC. Its translation: CASSPTLAYQDEQYF.

Ten or more counts support this clonotype. V gene TRBV28 combines with J gene TRBJ1-2, with D unresolved. CDR1 and CDR2 from the germline V gene are MDHEN and SYDVKM. The length of the CDR3 is 16 residues. With 5 bases removed from V and 3 bases from J, the gap between germline ends came to 19 bases. Here the CDR3 reads CASSLPQDAVYYGYTF. CDR3 DNA: TGTGCCAGCAGTCTCCCCCAGGACGCGGTGTACTATGGCTACACCTTC.

V and J are TRBV29-1 and TRBJ2-1; D possibly corresponds to TRBD1 (5 bases). Trimming shortened V by 7 bases and J by 0 bases, and 10 bases separated the two germline ends. The CDR3 runs 13 residues. Per germline, CDR1 SQVTM and CDR2 ANQGSEA. CDR3 nucleotides: TGCAGCGATGTTCAGGGCTCCTACAATGAGCAGTTCTTC. Translated, it gives CSDVQGSYNEQFF.

The CDR3 DNA reads as TGTGCCAGCAGCAGGCCGGGGGCTAGCGGCTACGAGCAGTACTTC. Its protein product is CASSRPGASGYEQYF. The chain combines TRBV7-2 with TRBJ2-7; the D gene is possibly TRBD2 (7 bases). V was clipped by 5 bases and J by 3 bases, with 17 bases between them. From germline, CDR1 is SGHTA and CDR2 FQGNSA. CDR3 size: 15 residues. Looking up the rest from reference TRBV7-2 and TRBJ2-7 gives the full variable domain: GAGVSQSPSNKVTEKGKDVELRCDPISGHTALYWYRQSLGQGLEFLIYFQGNSAPDKSGLPSDRFSAERTGGSVSTLTIQRTQQEDSAVYLCASSRPGASGYEQYFGPGTRLTVT.

CDR3 region: CASSLELGETQYF. For the CDR3, the DNA is TGCGCCAGCAGCCTCGAGTTGGGGGAGACCCAGTACTTC. The chain employs TRBV5-1 and TRBJ2-5, with D uncertain. This CDR3 spans 13 amino acids. Deletions cut 4 bases from V and 5 bases from J, with 12 bases between. Germline loops: CDR1 SGHRS, CDR2 YFSETQ.

About this clonotype: A much larger clone differs by one base, so this may be a read error. The chain has TRBV2 and TRBJ2-1, with 8 bases fitting TRBD1. Germline V gives CDR1 SNHLY, CDR2 FYNNEI. V gave up 10 bases and J gave up 6 bases; unmatched junction bases: 11. There are 14 residues in the CDR3. CDR3 bases: TGTGCCAACACCTCCGGGACAGGCTTCAATGAGCAGTTCTTC. Residues: CANTSGTGFNEQFF.

Many counts were recorded for this clonotype. The chain has TRBV3-1 and TRBJ2-7; 7 nucleotides line up with TRBD2. The germline V gene encodes CDR1 LGHDT and CDR2 YNNKEL (reference sequence). This CDR3 comprises 14 residues. With 0 bases clipped from V and 7 bases from J, the junction kept 6 bases outside the gene matches. The CDR3 sequence is CASSQDRLAAEQYF. CDR3 bases: TGTGCCAGCAGCCAAGATAGGCTAGCGGCAGAGCAGTACTTC.

This clonotype has just a few counts. The chain recombines TRBV18 with TRBJ1-1; D uncertain. Germline V gene data show CDR1 as KGHSH and CDR2 as LQKENI. The V gene lost 3 bases and the J gene lost 6 bases, with 14 bases spanning the gap. The CDR3 loop spans 14 amino acids. CDR3 sequence (DNA): TGTGCCAGCTCACCTGGCGACCGACTCCCTGAAGCTTTCTTT. Its protein product is CASSPGDRLPEAFF.

This clonotype was observed many times. This sequence joins TRBV20-1 and TRBJ2-1; 8 nucleotides align to TRBD2. This CDR3 is built from 15 residues. V gave up 4 bases and J gave up 5 bases; unmatched junction bases: 10. Germline V gives CDR1 DFQATT, CDR2 SNEGSKA (reference sequence). The CDR3: CSATPGLAGHNEQFF. Here the CDR3 DNA reads TGCAGTGCTACCCCGGGTCTAGCGGGTCACAATGAGCAGTTCTTC.

This clonotype was seen repeatedly, ten times or more. The chain employs TRBV7-6 and TRBJ1-2; perhaps TRBD1 as D (5 bases). The CDR3 is made up of 13 amino acids. Germline assignment: CDR1 SGHVS and CDR2 FNYEAQ. V dropped 4 bases and J dropped 5 bases, with 11 bases sitting between them. Here the CDR3 reads CASSSGWGYGYTF. The CDR3 nucleotides read TGTGCCAGCAGCTCGGGTTGGGGGTATGGCTACACCTTC. Together with reference TRBV7-6 and TRBJ1-2, the CDR3 gives the full variable domain: GAGVSQSPRYKVTKRGQDVALRCDPISGHVSLYWYRQALGQGPEFLTYFNYEAQQDKSGLPNDRFSAERPEGSISTLTIQRTEQRDSAMYRCASSSGWGYGYTFGSGTRLTVV.

In its sample, this clonotype was seen many times. The rearrangement links TRBV11-2 to TRBJ2-4, with 7 bases identical to TRBD1. The V segment lost 1 base and the J segment 9 bases; nucleotides outside the gene matches: 3. Germline loops: CDR1 SGHAT, CDR2 FQNNGV. The CDR3 runs 13 residues. The CDR3 DNA reads as TGTGCCAGCAGCTTAGTAGGGGGCATCATTCAGTACTTC. Amino acids: CASSLVGGIIQYF.